This TCR beta chain was sequenced for a study of blood T cell repertoires in COVID-19. Clones were read by immunoSEQ multiplex PCR, and TCRdb kept only the in-frame ones, dropping some. The sample carries 270,000 or so clones, about four fifths recorded once. CDR3 size: 14 residues. V gave up 8 bases and J gave up 6 bases, with 17 bases separating them. Germline V lookup: CDR1 SNHLY, CDR2 FYNNEI. The chain employs TRBV2 and TRBJ2-1, with D unresolved. Sequencing used PBMCs or T cells enriched from blood (not recorded which). The receptor comes from a man over 45 who had recovered from COVID-19. The CDR3 protein is CASHPEVFSNEQFF. The CDR3 DNA follows: TGTGCCAGCCACCCAGAGGTCTTCTCCAATGAGCAGTTCTTC.